These 30 T cell receptor beta chains share one sample of origin, sequenced in a study of Graves' ophthalmopathy and Graves' hyperthyroidism. Using RNA transcripts, the TCR beta CDR3 regions were amplified. An opening RT-PCR round employed HTBI primers and preceded a second-round multiplex PCR. MiXCR, run by TCRdb on the multiplex PCR reads, gives a single entry per CDR3 protein. In the table there are about 240,000 distinct CDR3 sequences, around 45% of which are singletons. The sequencing input was peripheral blood. These receptors came from an adult man with Graves' ophthalmopathy.

This clonotype came up a few times. The V call is TRBV19, the J call TRBJ1-5; D is possibly TRBD1 (5 bases). This CDR3 contains 13 residues. V was cut by 2 bases and J by 5 bases, with 7 bases left in between. Germline CDR1 LNHDA, CDR2 SQIVND (reference sequence). The CDR3 coding sequence is TGTGCCAGTAGTATACGAGGGGATCAGCCCCAGCATTTT. Amino acid sequence: CASSIRGDQPQHF.

This clonotype was seen repeatedly, ten times or more. V and J are TRBV15 and TRBJ1-5, with D maybe TRBD1 (5 bases). Germline V gives CDR1 LNHNV, CDR2 YYDKDF (reference sequence). The CDR3 consists of 14 residues. The V gene lost 5 bases and the J gene lost 6 bases, with 14 bases spanning the gap. The CDR3 region is CATSAVRVRQPQHF. As DNA, the CDR3 is TGTGCCACCAGCGCCGTCAGGGTTCGTCAGCCCCAGCATTTT. Full variable domain (rest looked up from reference TRBV15 and TRBJ1-5): DAMVIQNPRYQVTQFGKPVTLSCSQTLNHNVMYWYQQKSSQAPKLLFHYYDKDFNNEADTPDNFQSRRPNTSFCFLDIRSPGLGDTAMYLCATSAVRVRQPQHFGDGTRLSIL.

The CDR3 coding sequence is TGCGCCTCCCTTGGCCAAACCCAAGAGACCCAGTACTTC. It is translated as CASLGQTQETQYF. The chain joins TRBV10-2 to TRBJ2-5; D gene uncertain. Germline loops: CDR1 WSHSY, CDR2 SAAADI. V was clipped by 11 bases and J by 1 base, with 14 bases between them. The CDR3 spans 13 residues.

The DNA of the CDR3 is TGCAGTGCTTGGACAGGGAGCTCCTACGAGCAGTACTTC. The encoded protein is CSAWTGSSYEQYF. The rearrangement uses TRBV20-1 and TRBJ2-7; TRBD1 aligns across 8 bases. The CDR3 is 13 amino acids. V lost 5 bases and J lost 0; bases outside the gene matches: 3. CDR1 and CDR2 from the germline V gene are DFQATT and SNEGSKA (reference sequence).

The V call is TRBV7-3, the J call TRBJ2-7; TRBD2 matches at 7 bases. V was pared by 4 bases and J by 7 bases, with 4 bases of the junction left unmatched. The CDR3 is made up of 12 amino acids. Germline V gene data show CDR1 as SGHTA and CDR2 as FQGTGA. Written as DNA, the CDR3 is TGTGCCAGCAGCTGGCGGGGGATAGAGCAGTACTTC. It codes for CASSWRGIEQYF.

This chain joins TRBV7-2 and TRBJ2-7; 9 bases are a match to TRBD1. In germline, CDR1 is SGHTA, CDR2 FQGNSA. The CDR3 has 15 amino acids. The trim removed 5 bases at V and 0 bases at J, leaving 5 bases unmatched. DNA for the CDR3: TGTGCCAGCAGCCGCTTACAGGGGGCCTCCTACGAGCAGTACTTC. Amino acids: CASSRLQGASYEQYF.

This clonotype was found many times. The chain joins TRBV2 to TRBJ1-2, with 7 positions matching TRBD1. This CDR3 is 14 amino acids long. V shed 3 bases and J 5 bases; nucleotides not matched to a gene: 6. CDR1 is SNHLY, CDR2 FYNNEI, per germline. The DNA of the CDR3 is TGTGCCAGCAGTGACTCCGTGACAGGGTATGGCTACACCTTC. Amino acid sequence: CASSDSVTGYGYTF.

The chain has TRBV7-9 and TRBJ1-3; D might be TRBD1 (5 bases). The CDR3 totals 15 residues. The ends were cut back, 4 bases at V and 0 bases at J, with 10 bases in the middle. Germline CDR1 SEHNR, CDR2 FQNEAQ (reference sequence). CDR3 amino acids: CASSSRGDSGNTIYF. CDR3 DNA: TGTGCCAGCAGCTCGCGAGGGGACTCTGGAAACACCATATATTTT.

This clonotype was seen a single time. The chain links TRBV9 to TRBJ1-1, with no clear D. Germline CDR1 and CDR2: SGDLS and YYNGEE. Trimming pared 4 bases from V and 8 bases from J, leaving 18 bases between. The length of the CDR3 is 14 residues. CDR3 coding DNA: TGTGCCAGCAGCCAAGCATGGTTGGGGAGAGAAGCTTTCTTT. It codes for CASSQAWLGREAFF.

The chain links TRBV6-5 to TRBJ1-1; no clear D gene. The CDR3 extends over 14 amino acids. CDR1 is MNHEY, CDR2 SVGAGI, per germline. Between the trimmed V and J ends, which lost 3 bases and 0 bases, there was a span of 8 bases. CDR3: CASSYQQMNTEAFF. The CDR3 coding sequence is TGTGCCAGCAGTTATCAACAAATGAACACTGAAGCTTTCTTT.

This chain uses TRBV6-4 with TRBJ1-2; D is ambiguous. Deletions cut 5 bases from V and 4 bases from J, with 17 bases between. From germline, CDR1 is MRHNA and CDR2 SNTAGT. This CDR3 is built from 15 residues. The DNA for the CDR3 is TGTGCCAGCAGTTTCGTCGCAGCACCTCTCTATGGCTACACCTTC. It is translated as CASSFVAAPLYGYTF.

This rearrangement joins TRBV25-1 to TRBJ1-5, with D hard to call. Per the germline V gene, CDR1 is MGHDK and CDR2 is SYGVNS. The CDR3 covers 15 residues. The germline V and J ends were trimmed by 5 bases and 2 bases, with 13 bases remaining between them. The CDR3 is CASSLAFGGNQPQHF. The CDR3 DNA follows: TGTGCCAGCAGTTTAGCATTCGGGGGCAATCAGCCCCAGCATTTT.

This clonotype was seen only a few times. The chain has TRBV10-3 and TRBJ1-5; D not resolved. There are 13 residues in the CDR3. The ends were cut back, 6 bases at V and 0 bases at J, with 6 bases in the middle. Germline V gene sequence: CDR1 ENHRY, CDR2 SYGVKD. CDR3 amino acids: CAIRENSNQPQHF. The CDR3, as DNA: TGTGCCATCAGGGAAAATAGCAATCAGCCCCAGCATTTT.

The chain combines TRBV28 with TRBJ2-5, with 13 bases that match TRBD2. Trimming took 6 bases from V and 4 from J; bases not matched to a gene: 8. The CDR3 extends over 16 amino acids. The V gene's germline CDR1 is MDHEN and CDR2 SYDVKM. CDR3 in amino acids: CASSPHRTSGRETQYF. The CDR3 DNA reads as TGTGCCAGCAGCCCCCACAGGACTAGCGGGAGAGAGACCCAGTACTTC.

This clonotype has a handful of counts. The chain couples TRBV12-3 or TRBV12-4 to TRBJ2-5; TRBD2 is a possible D gene (7 bases). V dropped 5 bases and J dropped 1 base, with 17 bases sitting between them. The CDR3 has 16 residues. The CDR3 DNA follows: TGTGCCAGCAGTATCCGGGGGAGGGGGAGCCAAGAGACCCAGTACTTC. Protein product: CASSIRGRGSQETQYF.

As concerns this clonotype: The germline gene is not matched at one end of the junction; a read error may be the cause. The chain carries TRBV6-5 and TRBJ1-4; maybe TRBD1 (5 bases). In germline, CDR1 is MNHEY, CDR2 SVGAGI. The CDR3 is made up of 14 amino acids. CDR3 sequence (DNA): TGTGCCGGCAGCTCGAGTGGGGGGGGAGAAAAACTGTTTTTT. Translating it yields CAGSSSGGGEKLFF.

The chain is built from TRBV12-3 or TRBV12-4 and TRBJ1-5; no clear D gene. This CDR3 region has 14 residues. V dropped 3 bases and J dropped 7 bases, with 13 bases sitting between them. Written as DNA, the CDR3 is TGTGCCAGCAGTTTGGAGGCCCTGGGGCAGCCCCAGCATTTT. It codes for CASSLEALGQPQHF.

For this clonotype: A much more abundant neighbour one base away suggests this may be a read error. V and J are TRBV29-1 and TRBJ1-1; D remains ambiguous. Germline V gives CDR1 SQVTM, CDR2 ANQGSEA. This CDR3 is 9 amino acids long. In DNA, the CDR3 is TGCAGCGTAGGCACTGAAGCTCTCTTT. Translated: CSVGTEALF.

The J gene is TRBJ1-6, the V gene TRBV7-6; D gene ambiguous. The CDR3 loop spans 15 amino acids. The V and J ends lost 5 bases and 11 bases respectively, with 19 bases between them. Germline V CDR1 and CDR2: SGHVS, FNYEAQ. Here the CDR3 DNA reads TGTGCCAGCAGCCCCCGGGAGGGCCTCGCCCCACCCCTCCACTTT. The encoded protein is CASSPREGLAPPLHF.

CDR3 bases: TGTGCCAGCAGTTACTCGGGAAGGGCTTTCTTT. Its translation: CASSYSGRAFF. The chain recombines TRBV6-5 with TRBJ1-1, with D unresolved. V was shortened by 0 bases and J by 11 bases, with 7 bases between the two germline ends. The CDR3 is 11 residues long. Germline V gives CDR1 MNHEY, CDR2 SVGAGI.

The count of this clonotype is one. The rearrangement joins TRBV9 to TRBJ1-6, with TRBD1 matching 9 bases. Trimming took 4 bases from V and 7 from J; bases not matched to a gene: 9. Germline CDR1 SGDLS, CDR2 YYNGEE. This CDR3 comprises 16 residues. The CDR3 loop is CASSQNPGQGNSPLHF. The CDR3 DNA reads as TGTGCCAGCAGCCAAAATCCGGGACAGGGAAATTCACCCCTCCACTTT.

Many counts were recorded for this clonotype. The chain has TRBV16 and TRBJ2-3; possibly TRBD1 for D (6 bases). CDR1 is KGHSY and CDR2 is FQNENV in the germline V gene. This CDR3 is built from 15 residues. The germline V and J ends were trimmed by 4 bases and 1 base, with 12 bases remaining between them. This CDR3 is CASSPSPGGTDTQYF. In DNA form, the CDR3 reads TGTGCCAGCAGCCCCTCCCCAGGGGGCACAGATACGCAGTATTTT.

This clonotype showed up just a few times. The V and J genes are TRBV20-1 and TRBJ2-5; weak D call: TRBD2 (5 bases). In germline, CDR1 is DFQATT, CDR2 SNEGSKA (reference sequence). The CDR3 sequence is 14 residues long. V was cut by 6 bases and J by 5 bases, with 19 bases left in between. This CDR3 is CSAPRPGGLETQYF. CDR3 sequence (DNA): TGCAGTGCCCCTAGGCCCGGCGGGTTGGAGACCCAGTACTTC.

The rearrangement joins TRBV20-1 to TRBJ2-7; D call uncertain. The closer fit of TRBJ2-3 to the DNA end suggests the J call may be wrong. From germline, CDR1 is DFQATT and CDR2 SNEGSKA (reference sequence). This CDR3 is built from 14 residues. The CDR3 spells CSANGKGSVDTQYF. CDR3 sequence (DNA): TGCAGTGCTAACGGAAAAGGGTCGGTAGATACGCAGTATTTT.

The V and J genes are TRBV12-3 or TRBV12-4 and TRBJ2-7; tentative D call: TRBD1 (5 bases). The CDR3 consists of 13 residues. V shed 4 bases and J shed 2 bases, with 9 bases lying between them. CDR3 bases: TGTGCCAGCAGTTGGGGCAAGACCTACGAGCAGTACTTC. It encodes CASSWGKTYEQYF.

The chain links TRBV15 to TRBJ1-5; 11 bases map to TRBD1. This CDR3 comprises 15 residues. Germline V lookup: CDR1 LNHNV, CDR2 YYDKDF (reference sequence). Trimming removed 5 bases from V and 6 bases from J; junction bases left unmatched: 6. CDR3: CATSQGTGGGQPQHF. In nucleotides, the CDR3 is TGTGCCACCAGCCAGGGGACAGGGGGGGGTCAGCCCCAGCATTTT.

This clonotype was seen ten or more times. V gene TRBV7-6 combines with J gene TRBJ1-1; perhaps TRBD1 as D (5 bases). CDR1 SGHVS and CDR2 FNYEAQ come from the germline V gene. The CDR3 is made up of 14 amino acids. The V gene lost 5 bases and the J gene lost 1 base, with 11 bases spanning the gap. As DNA, the CDR3 is TGTGCCAGCAGCCGAACAGGACAGAACACTGAAGCTTTCTTT. This gives the protein CASSRTGQNTEAFF.

As for this clonotype: It may be a read error: a sequence one base away is much more abundant. The genes are TRBV15 and TRBJ1-5, with D possibly matching TRBD1 (6 bases). The CDR3 runs 17 residues. Germline values: CDR1 LNHNV, CDR2 YYDKDF (reference sequence). CDR3 nucleotide sequence: TGTGCCACCAGCAGAGGAGGGGGGGAGCTCGGCAATCAGCGCCAGCATTTT. The encoded protein is CATSRGGGELGNQRQHF.

This clonotype was detected only a few times. The V call is TRBV10-3, the J call TRBJ1-5; 8 bases line up with TRBD1. V was pared by 10 bases and J by 2 bases, with 7 bases of the junction left unmatched. This CDR3 is built from 14 residues. In germline, CDR1 is ENHRY, CDR2 SYGVKD. The CDR3 protein is CATWPGGGNQPQHF. In DNA, the CDR3 is TGTGCCACCTGGCCAGGGGGCGGCAATCAGCCCCAGCATTTT.

The rearrangement links TRBV5-1 to TRBJ1-2, with D possibly being TRBD1 (6 bases). From germline, CDR1 is SGHRS and CDR2 YFSETQ. V lost 0 bases to trimming and J lost 4 bases, with 13 bases between them. This CDR3 region has 15 residues. In DNA, the CDR3 is TGCGCCAGCAGCTTGGTCCAGGGGATGTCCTATGGCTACACCTTC. Translated: CASSLVQGMSYGYTF.